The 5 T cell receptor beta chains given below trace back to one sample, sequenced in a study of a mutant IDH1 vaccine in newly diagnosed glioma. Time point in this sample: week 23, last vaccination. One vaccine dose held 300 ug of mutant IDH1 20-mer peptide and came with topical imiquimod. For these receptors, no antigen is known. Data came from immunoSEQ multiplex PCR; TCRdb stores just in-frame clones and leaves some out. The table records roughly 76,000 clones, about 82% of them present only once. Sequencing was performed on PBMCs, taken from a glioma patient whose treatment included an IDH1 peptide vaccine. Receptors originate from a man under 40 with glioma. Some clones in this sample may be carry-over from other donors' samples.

The CDR3 reads CASSVGLSGNTIYF. The CDR3, as DNA: TGTGCCAGCAGTGTCGGCCTCTCTGGAAACACCATATATTTT. V and J are TRBV6-1 and TRBJ1-3; D is undetermined. Germline V lookup: CDR1 MNHNS, CDR2 SASEGT. CDR3 length: 14 residues. The germline V and J ends were trimmed by 4 bases and 0 bases, with 7 bases remaining between them.

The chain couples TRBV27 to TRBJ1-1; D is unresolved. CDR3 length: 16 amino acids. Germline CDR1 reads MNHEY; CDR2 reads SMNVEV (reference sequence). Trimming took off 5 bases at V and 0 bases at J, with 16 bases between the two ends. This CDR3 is CASSVNRLNMNTEAFF. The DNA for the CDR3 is TGTGCCAGCAGTGTCAATAGACTGAACATGAACACTGAAGCTTTCTTT.

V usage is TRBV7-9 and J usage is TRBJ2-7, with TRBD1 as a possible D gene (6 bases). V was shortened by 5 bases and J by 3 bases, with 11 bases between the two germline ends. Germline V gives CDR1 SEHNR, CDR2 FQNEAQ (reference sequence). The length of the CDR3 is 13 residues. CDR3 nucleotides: TGTGCCAGCAGCCGGGACACAAACTACGAGCAGTACTTC. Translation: CASSRDTNYEQYF.

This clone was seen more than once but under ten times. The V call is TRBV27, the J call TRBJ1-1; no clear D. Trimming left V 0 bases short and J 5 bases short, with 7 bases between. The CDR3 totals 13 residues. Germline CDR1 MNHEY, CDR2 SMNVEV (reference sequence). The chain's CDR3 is CASSLSPGTEAFF. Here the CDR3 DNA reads TGTGCCAGCAGTTTATCCCCGGGAACTGAAGCTTTCTTT.

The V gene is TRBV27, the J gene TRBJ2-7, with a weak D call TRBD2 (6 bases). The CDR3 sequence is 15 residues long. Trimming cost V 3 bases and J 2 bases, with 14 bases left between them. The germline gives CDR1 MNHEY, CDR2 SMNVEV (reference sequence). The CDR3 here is CASSFGRGSTYEQYF. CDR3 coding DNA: TGTGCCAGCAGTTTTGGGCGGGGCTCTACCTACGAGCAGTACTTC.